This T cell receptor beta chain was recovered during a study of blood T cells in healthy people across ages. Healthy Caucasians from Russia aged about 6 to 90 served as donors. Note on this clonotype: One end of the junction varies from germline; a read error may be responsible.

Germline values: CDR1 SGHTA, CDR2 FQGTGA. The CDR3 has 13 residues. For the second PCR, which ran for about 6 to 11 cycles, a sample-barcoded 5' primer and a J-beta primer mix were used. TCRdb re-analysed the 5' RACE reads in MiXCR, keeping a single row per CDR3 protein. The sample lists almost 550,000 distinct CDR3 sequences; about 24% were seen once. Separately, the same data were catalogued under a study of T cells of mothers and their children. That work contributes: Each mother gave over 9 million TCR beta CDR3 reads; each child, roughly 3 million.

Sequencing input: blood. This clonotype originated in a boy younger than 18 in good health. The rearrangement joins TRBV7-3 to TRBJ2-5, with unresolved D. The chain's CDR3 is CASSASTKETRYF. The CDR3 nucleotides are TGTGCCAGCAGCGCATCGACCAAAGAGACCCGGTACTTC.